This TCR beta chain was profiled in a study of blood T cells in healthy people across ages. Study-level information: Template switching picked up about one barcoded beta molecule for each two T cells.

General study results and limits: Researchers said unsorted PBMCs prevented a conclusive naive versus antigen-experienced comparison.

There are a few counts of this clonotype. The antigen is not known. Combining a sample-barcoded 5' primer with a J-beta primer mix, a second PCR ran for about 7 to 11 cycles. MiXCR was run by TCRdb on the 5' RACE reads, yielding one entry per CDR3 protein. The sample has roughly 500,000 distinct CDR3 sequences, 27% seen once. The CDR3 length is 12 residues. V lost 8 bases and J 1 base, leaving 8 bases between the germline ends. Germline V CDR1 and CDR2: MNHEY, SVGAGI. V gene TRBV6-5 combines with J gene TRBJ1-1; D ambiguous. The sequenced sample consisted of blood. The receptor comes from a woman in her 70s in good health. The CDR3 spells CASYHRNTEAFF. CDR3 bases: TGTGCCAGCTACCATAGGAACACTGAAGCTTTCTTT.